This T cell receptor beta chain emerged from a study of CD4+ T cells in melanoma. Study-level findings and limits: Neoantigen-specific CD4+ T cells in melanoma reportedly had diverse differentiation states. CD8+ T cell, macrophage and B cell function reportedly correlated with neoantigen-specific CD4+ T cells.

The method was immunoSEQ multiplex PCR; TCRdb's version includes in-frame clones alone and lacks a portion of them. This table holds 10,000 or so clones, 75% to 80% found once. About this clone: Its antigen is currently unknown.

CDR1 and CDR2 (germline): SQVTM, ANQGSEA. V lost 3 bases, J lost 0 bases, and 10 bases stayed unmatched. This CDR3 contains 17 residues. Sequenced input: cells from a culture (not recorded whether cultured in vitro). The rearrangement joins TRBV29-1 to TRBJ2-3; TRBD1 matches 9 bases. This clonotype was obtained from a human donor with melanoma. The CDR3 DNA follows: TGCAGCGTTGAGAGGGGGGCCGGGACAGGGAGCACAGATACGCAGTATTTT. This gives the protein CSVERGAGTGSTDTQYF.